The 8 T cell receptor beta chains given below trace back to one sample, sequenced in a study of cytomegalovirus exposure and HLA in healthy donors. The PCR made use of 60 Vbeta and 13 Jbeta primers. Using immunoSEQ multiplex PCR, the repertoire was profiled, and TCRdb retains in-frame clones only, with some absent. The sample carries fewer than 150,000 clones, about 73% recorded once. Sequencing was performed on PBMCs. These TCRs come from a woman aged 45-59 years in good health and CMV-seropositive.

As DNA, the CDR3 is TGTGCCAGCAGCGCAGGTTTAAACTCCTACGAGCAGTACTTC. Its protein is CASSAGLNSYEQYF. V is TRBV7-9 and J is TRBJ2-7, with no clear D. V lost 5 bases, J lost 0 bases, and 11 bases lay in between. The length of the CDR3 is 14 residues. From germline, CDR1 is SEHNR and CDR2 FQNEAQ (reference sequence).

The CDR3 loop reads CASRAWVQGGEQYF. CDR3 coding DNA: TGTGCCAGCAGGGCCTGGGTTCAGGGTGGCGAGCAGTACTTC. The rearrangement joins TRBV2 to TRBJ2-7; D is possibly TRBD1 (5 bases). Deletions cut 6 bases from V and 6 bases from J, with 18 bases between. Per germline, CDR1 SNHLY and CDR2 FYNNEI. The CDR3 totals 14 residues.

V is TRBV19 and J is TRBJ2-5; 8 nucleotides agree with TRBD1. This CDR3 has 15 amino acids. V dropped 4 bases and J dropped 3; count of bases not matched to a gene: 7. Germline CDR1 and CDR2: LNHDA and SQIVND (reference sequence). The CDR3 nucleotides read TGTGCCAGTAGTAGGCGACAGGGGCCAAAAGAGACCCAGTACTTC. Its protein product is CASSRRQGPKETQYF.

J is TRBJ1-3 and V is TRBV9, with 7 bases that match TRBD1. The CDR3 has 21 residues. The V gene end was trimmed by 0 bases and the J gene end by 0 bases; junction bases not matched to a gene: 18. From germline, CDR1 is SGDLS and CDR2 YYNGEE. This chain's CDR3 is CASSVATGGRGLGHSGNTIYF. The CDR3 nucleotides read TGTGCCAGCAGCGTAGCTACCGGGGGCAGGGGGTTGGGACACTCTGGAAACACCATATATTTT.

This rearrangement joins TRBV5-1 to TRBJ2-3; 13 bases are shared with TRBD2. J was trimmed by 5 bases and V by 4 bases; bases with no gene match: 7. Germline CDR1 SGHRS, CDR2 YFSETQ. The CDR3 covers 16 residues. The CDR3 sequence: CASSEGTSGAVDTQYF. Here the CDR3 DNA reads TGCGCCAGCAGCGAAGGGACTAGCGGGGCGGTAGATACGCAGTATTTT.

The rearrangement links TRBV2 to TRBJ1-2; 11 positions agree with TRBD1. The V gene's germline CDR1 is SNHLY and CDR2 FYNNEI. V was clipped by 6 bases and J by 4 bases; unmatched bases: 10. This CDR3 is built from 16 residues. CDR3 residues: CASSPGQGARGYGYTF. The CDR3 DNA is TGTGCCAGCAGCCCCGGACAGGGGGCGCGGGGCTATGGCTACACCTTC.

This sequence joins TRBV4-1 and TRBJ2-1, with a tentative D call TRBD2 (6 bases). The V and J ends lost 0 bases and 3 bases respectively, with 15 bases between them. Germline V lookup: CDR1 MGHRA, CDR2 YSYEKL. This CDR3 has 17 amino acids. The DNA of the CDR3 is TGCGCCAGCAGCCAAGATGTAATGCGGGGCCGCTACAATGAGCAGTTCTTC. Translated, it gives CASSQDVMRGRYNEQFF.

V usage is TRBV10-1 and J usage is TRBJ2-5, with a possible D match to TRBD1 (6 bases). Germline loops: CDR1 WNHNN, CDR2 SYGVQD (reference sequence). V was clipped by 2 bases and J by 5 bases, with 9 bases between them. The CDR3 is 13 residues long. CDR3 sequence (DNA): TGCGCCAGCAGTGAGAACAGGGACGAGACCCAGTACTTC. This encodes CASSENRDETQYF.